This record covers a single T cell receptor (beta chain). Its antigen remains unknown. In the same sample, other DNA sequences code for this CDR3. The data stem from a study of cytomegalovirus exposure and HLA in healthy donors. Study context: There were nearly 120 million unique TCR beta sequences, drawn from 150 million to 200 million T cells, in an earlier analysis.

PCR primers comprised 60 Vbeta and 13 Jbeta primers. Sequencing used immunoSEQ multiplex PCR; TCRdb keeps in-frame clones, though not all of them. The sample holds some 140,000 clones, about 85% seen once. Germline CDR1 reads LNHDA; CDR2 reads SQIVND (reference sequence). The CDR3 has 13 amino acids. The V segment lost 7 bases and the J segment 7 bases; nucleotides outside the gene matches: 7. General observations from the study: The study flagged roughly 150 TCR beta chains as cytomegalovirus-associated. An observed cluster of highly shared sequence variants was recorded as a likely sequencing artifact.

Specimen: PBMCs. The chain employs TRBV19 and TRBJ1-5; 7 bases fit TRBD1. This sequence originates from a man aged 30 to 39 in good health and CMV-seropositive. The CDR3 DNA follows: TGTGCCAGTACTGACAGGGCAGGCCAGCCCCAGCATTTT. Translated, it gives CASTDRAGQPQHF.